The text below deals with one T cell receptor beta chain. This sample is part of a study of OX40 agonist ivuxolimab in advanced cancers. Measured with immunoSEQ multiplex PCR; TCRdb has only the in-frame clones, and not every one. Found here are 53,000 or so clones, roughly 83% of them singletons; the top ten hold approximately 4.2%. The sample in question was CD4+ or CD8+ T cells sorted from blood, obtained in a trial of the OX40 agonist ivuxolimab. The clonotype comes from an adult with an advanced solid tumor such as melanoma, head and neck, liver or kidney cancer.

The chain's CDR3 is CATSRGVAKEAFF. The CDR3 nucleotides are TGTGCCACCAGCAGAGGTGTGGCTAAGGAAGCTTTCTTT. The J gene is TRBJ1-1, the V gene TRBV15; D ambiguous. This CDR3 region has 13 residues. From germline, CDR1 is LNHNV and CDR2 YYDKDF (reference sequence). V lost 1 base and J 8 bases, leaving 11 bases between the germline ends.